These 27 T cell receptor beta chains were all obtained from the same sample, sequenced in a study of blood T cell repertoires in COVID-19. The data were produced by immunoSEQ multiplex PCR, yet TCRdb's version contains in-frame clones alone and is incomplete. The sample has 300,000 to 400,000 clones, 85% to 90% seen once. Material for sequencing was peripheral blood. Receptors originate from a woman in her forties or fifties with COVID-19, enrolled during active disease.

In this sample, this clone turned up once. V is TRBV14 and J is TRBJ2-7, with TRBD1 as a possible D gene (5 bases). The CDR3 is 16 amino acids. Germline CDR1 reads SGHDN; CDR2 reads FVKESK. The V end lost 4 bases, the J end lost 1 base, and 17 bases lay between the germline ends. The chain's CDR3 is CASSLAVGQSSYEQYF. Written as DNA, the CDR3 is TGTGCCAGCAGCCTGGCCGTGGGGCAGTCTTCCTACGAGCAGTACTTC.

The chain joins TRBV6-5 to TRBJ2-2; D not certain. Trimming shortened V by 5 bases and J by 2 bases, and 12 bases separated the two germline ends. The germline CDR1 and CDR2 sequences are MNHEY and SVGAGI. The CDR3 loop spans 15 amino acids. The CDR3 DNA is TGTGCCAGCAGTCGACAACGAACCAACACCGGGGAGCTGTTTTTT. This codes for CASSRQRTNTGELFF.

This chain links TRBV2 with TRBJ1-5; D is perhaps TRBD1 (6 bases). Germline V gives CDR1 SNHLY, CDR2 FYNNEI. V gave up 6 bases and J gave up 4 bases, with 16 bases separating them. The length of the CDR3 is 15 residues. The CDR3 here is CASRPTGLGNQPQHF. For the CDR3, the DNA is TGTGCCAGCAGGCCTACAGGGTTAGGGAATCAGCCCCAGCATTTT. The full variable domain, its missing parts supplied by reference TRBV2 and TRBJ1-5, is EPEVTQTPSHQVTQMGQEVILRCVPISNHLYFYWYRQILGQKVEFLVSFYNNEISEKSEIFDDQFSVERPDGSNFTLKIRSTKLEDSAMYFCASRPTGLGNQPQHFGDGTRLSIL.

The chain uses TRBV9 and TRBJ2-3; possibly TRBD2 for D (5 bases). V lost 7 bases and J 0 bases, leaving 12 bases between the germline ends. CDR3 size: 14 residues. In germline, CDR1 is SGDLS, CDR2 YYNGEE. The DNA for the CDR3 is TGTGCCAGCTGCCGGGGTGGGAGCACAGATACGCAGTATTTT. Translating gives CASCRGGSTDTQYF.

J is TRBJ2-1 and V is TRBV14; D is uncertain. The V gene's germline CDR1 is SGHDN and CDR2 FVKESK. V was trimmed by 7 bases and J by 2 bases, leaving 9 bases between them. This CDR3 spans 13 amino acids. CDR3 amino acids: CASTSSPYNEQFF. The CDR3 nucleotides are TGTGCCAGCACCTCTTCCCCCTACAATGAGCAGTTCTTC. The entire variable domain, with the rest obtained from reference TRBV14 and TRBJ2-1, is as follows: EAGVTQFPSHSVIEKGQTVTLRCDPISGHDNLYWYRRVMGKEIKFLLHFVKESKQDESGMPNNRFLAERTGGTYSTLKVQPAELEDSGVYFCASTSSPYNEQFFGPGTRLTVL.

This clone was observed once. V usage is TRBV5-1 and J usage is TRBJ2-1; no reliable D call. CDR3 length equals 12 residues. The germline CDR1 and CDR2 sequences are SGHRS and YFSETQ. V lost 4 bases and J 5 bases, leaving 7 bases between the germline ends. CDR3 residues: CASSLNNNEQFF. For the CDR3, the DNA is TGCGCCAGCAGCCTCAACAACAATGAGCAGTTCTTC.

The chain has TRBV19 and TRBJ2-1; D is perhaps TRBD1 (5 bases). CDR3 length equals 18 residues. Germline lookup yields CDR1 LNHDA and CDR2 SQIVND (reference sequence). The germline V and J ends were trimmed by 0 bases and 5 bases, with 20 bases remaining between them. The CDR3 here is CASSIDLFDRTFHNEQFF. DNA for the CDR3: TGTGCCAGTAGTATAGACCTATTCGACAGAACATTCCACAATGAGCAGTTCTTC.

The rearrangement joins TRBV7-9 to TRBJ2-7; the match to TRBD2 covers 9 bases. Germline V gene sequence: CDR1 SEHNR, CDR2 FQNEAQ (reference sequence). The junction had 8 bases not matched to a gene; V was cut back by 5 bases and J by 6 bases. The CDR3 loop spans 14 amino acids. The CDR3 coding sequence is TGTGCCAGCAGCCCTTGGGCGGGAGGGGCCGAGCAGTACTTC. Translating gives CASSPWAGGAEQYF.

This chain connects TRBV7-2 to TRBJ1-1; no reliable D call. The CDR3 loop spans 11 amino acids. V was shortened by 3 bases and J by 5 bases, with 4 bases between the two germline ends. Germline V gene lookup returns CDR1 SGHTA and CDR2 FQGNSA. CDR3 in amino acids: CASSFPTEAFF. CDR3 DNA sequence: TGTGCCAGCAGCTTCCCAACTGAAGCTTTCTTT.

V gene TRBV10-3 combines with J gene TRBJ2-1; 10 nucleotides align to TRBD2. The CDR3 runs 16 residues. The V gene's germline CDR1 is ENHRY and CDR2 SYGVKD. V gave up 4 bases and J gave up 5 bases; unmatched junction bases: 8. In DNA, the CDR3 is TGTGCCATCAGTGGTCTAGCGGGAGACGGGAACAATGAGCAGTTCTTC. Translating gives CAISGLAGDGNNEQFF.

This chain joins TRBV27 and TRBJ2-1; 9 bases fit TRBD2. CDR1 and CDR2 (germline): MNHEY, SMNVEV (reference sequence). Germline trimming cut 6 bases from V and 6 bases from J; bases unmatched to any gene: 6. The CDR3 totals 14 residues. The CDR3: CASSSGLAGNEQFF. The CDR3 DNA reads TGTGCCAGCAGCTCGGGACTAGCTGGCAATGAGCAGTTCTTC.

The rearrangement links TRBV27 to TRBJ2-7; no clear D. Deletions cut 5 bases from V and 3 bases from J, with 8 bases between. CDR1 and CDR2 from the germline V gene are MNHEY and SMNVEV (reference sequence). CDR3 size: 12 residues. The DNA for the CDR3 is TGTGCCAGCAGTGGCTCCCACTACGAGCAGTACTTC. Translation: CASSGSHYEQYF.

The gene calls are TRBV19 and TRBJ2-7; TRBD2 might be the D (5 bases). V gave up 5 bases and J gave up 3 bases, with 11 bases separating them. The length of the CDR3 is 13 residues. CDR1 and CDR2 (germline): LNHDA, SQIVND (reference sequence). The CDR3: CASSVGVNYEQYF. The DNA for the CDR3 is TGTGCCAGTAGTGTCGGGGTGAACTACGAGCAGTACTTC.

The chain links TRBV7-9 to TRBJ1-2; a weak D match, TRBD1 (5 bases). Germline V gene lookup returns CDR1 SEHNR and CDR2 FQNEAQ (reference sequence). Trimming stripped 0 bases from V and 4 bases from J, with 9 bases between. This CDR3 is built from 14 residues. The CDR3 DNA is TGTGCCAGCAGCTTAGCGTCCGGGGGCTATGGCTACACCTTC. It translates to CASSLASGGYGYTF.

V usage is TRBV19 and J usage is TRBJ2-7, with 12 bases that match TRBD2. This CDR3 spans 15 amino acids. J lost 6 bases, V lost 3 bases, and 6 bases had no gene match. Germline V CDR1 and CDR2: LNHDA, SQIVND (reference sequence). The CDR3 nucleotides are TGTGCCAGTAGTATCGGACTAGCGGGGTTTGTCGAGCAGTACTTC. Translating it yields CASSIGLAGFVEQYF.

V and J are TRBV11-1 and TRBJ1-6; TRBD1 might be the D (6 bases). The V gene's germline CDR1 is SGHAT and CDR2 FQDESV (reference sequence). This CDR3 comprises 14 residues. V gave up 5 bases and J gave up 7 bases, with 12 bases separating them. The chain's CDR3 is CASSRDIANSPLHF. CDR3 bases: TGTGCCAGCAGCCGGGACATTGCAAATTCACCCCTCCACTTT.

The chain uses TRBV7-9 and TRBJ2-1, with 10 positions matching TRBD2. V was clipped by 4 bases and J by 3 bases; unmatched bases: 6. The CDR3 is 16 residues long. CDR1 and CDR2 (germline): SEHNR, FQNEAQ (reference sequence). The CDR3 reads CASSYRTSGLYNEQFF. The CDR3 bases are TGTGCCAGCAGCTATAGGACTAGCGGACTCTACAATGAGCAGTTCTTC.

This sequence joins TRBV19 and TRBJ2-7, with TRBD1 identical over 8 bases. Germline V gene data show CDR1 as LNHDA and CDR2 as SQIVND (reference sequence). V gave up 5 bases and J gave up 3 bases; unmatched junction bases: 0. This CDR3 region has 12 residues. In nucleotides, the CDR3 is TGTGCCAGTAGTGGACAGGGCTACGAGCAGTACTTC. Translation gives CASSGQGYEQYF.

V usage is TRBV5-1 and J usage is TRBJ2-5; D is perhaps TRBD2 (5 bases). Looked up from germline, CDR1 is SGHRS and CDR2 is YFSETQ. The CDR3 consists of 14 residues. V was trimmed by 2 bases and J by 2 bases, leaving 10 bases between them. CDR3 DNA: TGCGCCAGCAGCTTTGTTAGCGATCAAGAGACCCAGTACTTC. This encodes CASSFVSDQETQYF.

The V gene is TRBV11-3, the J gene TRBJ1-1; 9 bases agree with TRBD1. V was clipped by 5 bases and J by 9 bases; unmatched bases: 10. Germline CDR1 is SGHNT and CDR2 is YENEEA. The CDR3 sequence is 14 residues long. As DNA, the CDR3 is TGTGCCAGCAGCCCGGGGGACAGGGCCGTGAAAGCTTTCTTT. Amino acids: CASSPGDRAVKAFF.

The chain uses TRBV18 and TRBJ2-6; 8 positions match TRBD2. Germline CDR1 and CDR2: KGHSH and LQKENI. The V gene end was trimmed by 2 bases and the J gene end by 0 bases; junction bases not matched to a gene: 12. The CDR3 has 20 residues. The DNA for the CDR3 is TGTGCCAGCTCACCAGAAGGACTAGCCCTACGAATCTCTGGGGCCAACGTCCTGACTTTC. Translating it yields CASSPEGLALRISGANVLTF.

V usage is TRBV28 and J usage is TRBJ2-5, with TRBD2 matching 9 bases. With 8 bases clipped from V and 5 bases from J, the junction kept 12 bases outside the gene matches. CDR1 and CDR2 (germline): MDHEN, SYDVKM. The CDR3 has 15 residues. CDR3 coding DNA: TGTGCCAGCCAATGGACTAGCGCCAATGGCGAGACCCAGTACTTC. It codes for CASQWTSANGETQYF.

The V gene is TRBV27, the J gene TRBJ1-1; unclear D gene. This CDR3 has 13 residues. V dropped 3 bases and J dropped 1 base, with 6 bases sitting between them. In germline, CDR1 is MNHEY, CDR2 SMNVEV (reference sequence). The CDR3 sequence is CASSFQWNTEAFF. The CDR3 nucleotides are TGTGCCAGCAGTTTTCAATGGAACACTGAAGCTTTCTTT.

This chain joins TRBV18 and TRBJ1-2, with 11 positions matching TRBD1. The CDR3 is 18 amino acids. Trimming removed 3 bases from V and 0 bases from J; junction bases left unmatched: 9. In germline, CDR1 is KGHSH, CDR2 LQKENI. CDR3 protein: CASSPPGQGAVSNYGYTF. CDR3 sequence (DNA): TGTGCCAGCTCACCCCCCGGACAGGGGGCTGTTTCTAACTATGGCTACACCTTC.

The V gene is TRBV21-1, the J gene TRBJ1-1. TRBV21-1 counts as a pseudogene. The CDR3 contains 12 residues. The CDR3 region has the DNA TGTGCCAGCAGCAAGTTAAGGAGTGAAGCTTTCTTT. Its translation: CASSKLRSEAFF.

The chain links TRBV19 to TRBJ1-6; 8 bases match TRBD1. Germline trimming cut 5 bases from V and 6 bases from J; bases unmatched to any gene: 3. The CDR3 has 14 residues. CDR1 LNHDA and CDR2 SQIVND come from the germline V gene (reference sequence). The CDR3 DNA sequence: TGTGCCAGTAGTGGACAGGGAAGTAATTCACCCCTCCACTTT. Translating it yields CASSGQGSNSPLHF.

The CDR3 spells CASSQDPAGRSYNEQFF. Written as DNA, the CDR3 is TGCGCCAGCAGCCAAGATCCAGCGGGCCGCTCCTACAATGAGCAGTTCTTC. V usage is TRBV4-3 and J usage is TRBJ2-1; a possible D gene is TRBD2 (6 bases). The CDR3 sequence is 17 residues long. V shed 0 bases and J shed 0 bases, with 12 bases lying between them. CDR1 and CDR2 from the germline V gene are LGHNA and YSLEER.